These T cell receptor beta chains were read from a single sample in a study of post-analysis software for immune sequencing data. A single record per CDR3 protein comes from TCRdb applying MiXCR to the PCR reads. This sample has hundreds of thousands of distinct CDR3 sequences, with roughly three fifths found just once. Sequenced sample: blood. These TCRs come from a girl aged 2-10 years with multiple sclerosis. Each CDR3 is given with its conserved first and last residue. D genes are given only for firm matches. The size of a clone is reported for some rows only, either as once, few or many, or as a class for expanded clones.

clone size	D gene	V gene	J gene	CDR3 DNA	CDR3 protein
once	NA	TRBV3-1	TRBJ1-5	TGTGCCAGCAGCCAGACAGTGGGTGATCAGCCCCAGCATTTT	CASSQTVGDQPQHF
NA	NA	TRBV12-3/TRBV12-4	TRBJ2-5	TGTGCCAGCAAGGCCGGCGGGACGGCTAAGACCCAGTACTTC	CASKAGGTAKTQYF
few	NA	TRBV20-1	TRBJ2-1	TGCAGTGCTAGAGATCGCCAGTCCCACAATGAGCAGTTCTTC	CSARDRQSHNEQFF
few	NA	TRBV4-3	TRBJ2-1	TGCGCCAGCAGCCTCCAGATGCAGGGCTACAATGAGCAGTTCTTC	CASSLQMQGYNEQFF
NA	TRBD1	TRBV29-1	TRBJ2-1	TGCAGCGTGGACAGGGAAAGTAACAATGAGCAGTTCTTC	CSVDRESNNEQFF
NA	TRBD1	TRBV3-1	TRBJ2-5	TGTGCCGGCAGCCGCCTGACAGGGCACCAAGAGACCCAGTACTTC	CAGSRLTGHQETQYF
NA	NA	TRBV5-1	TRBJ2-3	TGCGCCAGCAGCTTGGACCCGCGGGGCACAGATACGCAGTATTTT	CASSLDPRGTDTQYF
NA	NA	TRBV20-1	TRBJ2-1	TGCAGTGCTAGAGATGGAGTGTTGAGGGGCAATGAGCAGTTCTTC	CSARDGVLRGNEQFF
NA	NA	TRBV5-1	TRBJ1-4	TGCGCCAGCAGCTTGGAGATCAATCAGGGCGGGGAAAAACTGTTTTTT	CASSLEINQGGEKLFF
NA	NA	TRBV12-3/TRBV12-4	TRBJ1-2	TGTGCCAGCAGAAGGGGCCCTAACTATGGCTACACCTTC	CASRRGPNYGYTF
NA	NA	TRBV10-3	TRBJ1-5	TGTGCCACCGGGACGGGAAGGCAGCCCCAGCATTTT	CATGTGRQPQHF
once	TRBD1	TRBV9	TRBJ2-3	TGTGCCAGCAGCGTACCGGGACAGCGCACAGATACGCAGTATTTT	CASSVPGQRTDTQYF
few	TRBD2	TRBV20-1	TRBJ2-1	TGCAGTGCGGGATATCGGGGGGGGAGCAATGAGCAGTTCTTC	CSAGYRGGSNEQFF
NA	NA	TRBV4-1	TRBJ2-4	TGCGCCAGCAGCGGATCTCATGGATCCACCGGCCAAAACATTCAGTACTTC	CASSGSHGSTGQNIQYF
NA	TRBD1	TRBV5-6	TRBJ2-4	TGTGTCAGCAGCTTTGGGACAGGGGGGATTCTTCAGTACTTC	CVSSFGTGGILQYF
few	NA	TRBV7-2	TRBJ1-1	TGTGCCAGCAGCTTAGACTACACTGAAGCTTTCTTT	CASSLDYTEAFF
NA	NA	TRBV20-1	TRBJ2-7	TGCAGTGCTAGAGGCATACGGGGGGCAGGGGACGGGTACGAGCAGTACTTC	CSARGIRGAGDGYEQYF
few	NA	TRBV6-6	TRBJ1-1	TGTGCCAGCAGCCCGGGACTCCTTGGATCTGAAGCTTTCTTT	CASSPGLLGSEAFF
NA	NA	TRBV4-1	TRBJ2-7	TGCGCCAGCAGCCAAGTCGCCAGGGGCTACGAGCAGTACTTC	CASSQVARGYEQYF
NA	TRBD1	TRBV6-5	TRBJ2-1	TGTGCCAGCAGGACAGACAGGGGGTCCAATGAGCAGTTCTTC	CASRTDRGSNEQFF
NA	TRBD2	TRBV6-4	TRBJ2-1	TGTGCCAGCAGTACAAGCGGGGTGGGCTACAATGAGCAGTTCTTC	CASSTSGVGYNEQFF
few	TRBD1	TRBV3-1	TRBJ1-1	TGTGCCAGCAGCCTTCACAGGGGGAAGCCTGAAGCTTTCTTT	CASSLHRGKPEAFF
many	NA	TRBV12-3/TRBV12-4	TRBJ2-7	TGTGCCAGCAGTTCGAGGGTTTCGGGCGAGCAGTACTTC	CASSSRVSGEQYF
NA	NA	TRBV18	TRBJ2-1	TGTGCCAGCTCACCCGGCGTTTTTGATGAGCAGTTCTTC	CASSPGVFDEQFF
NA	TRBD2	TRBV27	TRBJ2-3	TGTGCCAGCACCGTAGCGGGAAGCACAGATACGCAGTATTTT	CASTVAGSTDTQYF
NA	NA	TRBV7-9	TRBJ2-5	TGTGCCTCATTAGGGGGAGCCATGGCTCAAGAGACCCAGTACTTC	CASLGGAMAQETQYF
NA	NA	TRBV30	TRBJ2-3	TGTGCCTGGAGTTTAAGGTCAGATACGCAGTATTTT	CAWSLRSDTQYF
few	TRBD1	TRBV4-1	TRBJ2-6	TGCGCCAGCAGCCAAGGAGGGACAGGGGGCGCCGGGGCCAACGTCCTGACTTTC	CASSQGGTGGAGANVLTF
few	NA	TRBV7-9	TRBJ2-1	TGTGCCAGCAGACCGAGACCTGTCACTAGTTACCGGGATGAGCAGTTCTTC	CASRPRPVTSYRDEQFF